This TCR beta chain derives from a study of T cell repertoires in cytomegalovirus infection. The overall study: Matching HLA type and CMV infection were both indicated by public TCR beta signatures. General observations from the study: Across the ex vivo response, the dominant clonotypes were HLA-C-restricted CMV-specific TCR beta clonotypes. The study identified carriers of CMV plus the relevant HLA from cumulative public TCR beta family frequency.

TCRdb re-called the reads with MiXCR, one entry per CDR3 protein. The sample has fewer than 400,000 distinct CDR3 sequences, over 15% seen once. Comment on this clonotype: Its antigen is undetermined.

Between the trimmed V and J ends, which lost 0 bases and 7 bases, there was a span of 7 bases. The CDR3 is 13 amino acids. The sample taken for sequencing was PBMCs. V gene TRBV23-1 combines with J gene TRBJ2-1, with a possible D match to TRBD2 (5 bases). TRBV23-1 has ORF status, its function being uncertain. This TCR came from a human donor in good health (CMV status not recorded). Some clones in this sample may be carry-over from other donors' samples. This CDR3 is CASSQSRVNEQFF. CDR3 nucleotides: TGCGCCAGCAGTCAATCGAGGGTTAATGAGCAGTTCTTC.